This T cell receptor (beta chain) is from a study of tumor-infiltrating lymphocytes in localized non-small cell lung cancer. Whole-study context: Some samples were collected after neoadjuvant chemotherapy; smokers, never-smokers and several histologies were included.

This CDR3 comprises 16 residues. In germline, CDR1 is SEHNR, CDR2 FQNEAQ (reference sequence). After removal of 3 bases from V and 0 bases from J, the junction contained 8 bases not matched to a gene. General study results and limits: Compared with uninvolved lung, tumors showed higher T cell infiltration by TCRbeta sequencing.

This table comes from immunoSEQ multiplex PCR, and its TCRdb copy is limited to in-frame clones, with some not included. The profile covers roughly 24,000 clones, with about two thirds appearing a single time and roughly 14% taken by the ten largest. Notes on this clone: Its specificity is unknown.

The sequenced material came from lung tumor tissue. The V call is TRBV7-9, the J call TRBJ2-7, with 7 bases lining up with TRBD1. The TCR was taken from a human donor with non-small cell lung cancer. CDR3 residues: CASSFEGTALSYEQYF. CDR3 DNA sequence: TGTGCCAGCAGCTTTGAAGGGACAGCGCTCTCCTACGAGCAGTACTTC. The full variable domain, in which reference TRBV7-9 and TRBJ2-7 provide the parts outside the CDR3, is DTGVSQNPRHKITKRGQNVTFRCDPISEHNRLYWYRQTLGQGPEFLTYFQNEAQLEKSRLLSDRFSAERPKGSFSTLEIQRTEQGDSAMYLCASSFEGTALSYEQYFGPGTRLTVT.